This TCR beta chain originates from a study of cytomegalovirus exposure and HLA in healthy donors. General study results and limits: Cytomegalovirus association was assigned to approximately 160 TCR beta chains. TCR clusters originating in the first cohort tended to co-occur in the 120 validation repertoires, according to a later analysis. Reportedly, diagnosis of cytomegalovirus status by the classifier showed high specificity and sensitivity.

The length of the CDR3 is 15 residues. The V gene end was trimmed by 3 bases and the J gene end by 5 bases; junction bases not matched to a gene: 7. Germline lookup yields CDR1 SGHTA and CDR2 FQGNSA. Only in-frame clones appear in the TCRdb table, and some are missing; sequencing was by immunoSEQ multiplex PCR. The sample carries 50,000 or so clones, 75% to 95% recorded once. With respect to this clone: Its antigen is not known.

This TCR derives from a young woman in good health and CMV-seronegative. Material: PBMCs. The V and J genes are TRBV7-2 and TRBJ2-3; the match to TRBD2 covers 8 bases. This CDR3 reads CASSFRTSSGDTQYF. DNA of the CDR3: TGTGCCAGCAGCTTTAGGACTAGCTCTGGAGATACGCAGTATTTT.